Listed here are 2 T cell receptor beta chains from one sample, sequenced in a study of T cell responses to AZD1222 COVID-19 vaccine. Produced via immunoSEQ multiplex PCR; TCRdb's table is partial and in-frame only. Seen here are 110,000 to 150,000 clones, around nine tenths observed once, and the top ten hold roughly 3.7%. The specimen was peripheral blood, collected on day 0 of AZD1222 vaccination. Receptor source: an adult in good health.

The rearrangement links TRBV7-2 to TRBJ2-4, with a possible D match to TRBD1 (6 bases). The V gene's germline CDR1 is SGHTA and CDR2 FQGNSA. Between the trimmed V and J ends, which lost 5 bases and 0 bases, there was a span of 14 bases. The CDR3 sequence is 16 residues long. The CDR3 protein is CASSPGDILAKNIQYF. CDR3 bases: TGTGCCAGCAGCCCAGGGGACATTCTAGCCAAAAACATTCAGTACTTC.

The genes are TRBV10-3 and TRBJ1-1; no firm D call. The CDR3 consists of 13 residues. V was trimmed by 7 bases and J by 1 base, leaving 10 bases between them. Per germline, CDR1 ENHRY and CDR2 SYGVKD. CDR3 region: CAINRLWNTEAFF. As DNA, the CDR3 is TGTGCCATCAATAGGCTCTGGAACACTGAAGCTTTCTTT.